The 10 T cell receptor beta chains below all came from one sample that was sequenced in a study of cytomegalovirus exposure and HLA in healthy donors. PCR was performed using 60 Vbeta and 13 Jbeta primers. The assay was immunoSEQ multiplex PCR, and TCRdb's table has in-frame clones only and misses some. The profile shows roughly 90,000 clones, 84% of them singletons. Source material: PBMCs. All receptors derive from a man aged 18 to 29 in good health and CMV-seronegative.

The chain joins TRBV9 to TRBJ2-1; D unresolved. V shed 0 bases and J shed 10 bases, with 11 bases lying between them. The CDR3 has 13 amino acids. Germline values: CDR1 SGDLS, CDR2 YYNGEE. This CDR3 is CASSVGAPREQFF. CDR3 DNA sequence: TGTGCCAGCAGCGTAGGGGCTCCACGGGAGCAGTTCTTC.

The rearrangement joins TRBV5-1 to TRBJ1-1; TRBD1 matches 7 bases. Germline values: CDR1 SGHRS, CDR2 YFSETQ. With 4 bases clipped from V and 4 bases from J, the junction kept 10 bases outside the gene matches. This CDR3 region has 15 residues. CDR3 nucleotide sequence: TGCGCCAGCAGCCCCAGACAGGGTAGGGTCACTGAAGCTTTCTTT. Amino acid sequence: CASSPRQGRVTEAFF.

The rearrangement joins TRBV27 to TRBJ1-5; 9 bases map to TRBD1. The germline CDR1 and CDR2 sequences are MNHEY and SMNVEV (reference sequence). V trimming: 5 bases; J trimming: 7 bases; junction bases outside the gene matches: 6. The CDR3 spans 14 residues. CDR3 residues: CASSEQGAWQPQHF. The CDR3 nucleotides read TGTGCCAGCAGTGAACAGGGGGCTTGGCAGCCCCAGCATTTT.

V and J are TRBV10-1 and TRBJ2-1; TRBD2 matches at 9 bases. Germline V gives CDR1 WNHNN, CDR2 SYGVQD (reference sequence). This CDR3 contains 15 residues. The J segment lost 9 bases and the V segment lost 2 bases, leaving 8 bases of the junction unmatched. In DNA, the CDR3 is TGCGCCAGCAGTGAGACGGTAGCGGGAGCTGGTGAGCAGTTCTTC. Encoded protein: CASSETVAGAGEQFF.

V usage is TRBV30 and J usage is TRBJ2-5; possible D gene TRBD1, 5 bases. The CDR3 extends over 12 amino acids. V was shortened by 1 base and J by 4 bases, with 7 bases between the two germline ends. Germline assignment: CDR1 GTSNPN and CDR2 SVGIG (reference sequence). The DNA of the CDR3 is TGTGCCTGGAGTGGAAGGGGAGAGACCCAGTACTTC. It is translated as CAWSGRGETQYF.

This clone was detected only once. This CDR3 reads CASSHSLATNEKLFF. CDR3 DNA: TGTGCCAGCAGCCATTCACTTGCAACTAATGAAAAACTGTTTTTT. This chain links TRBV5-5 with TRBJ1-4; D unresolved. This CDR3 comprises 15 residues. V shed 4 bases and J shed 0 bases, with 10 bases lying between them. Germline V gene data show CDR1 as SGHKS and CDR2 as YYEKEE (reference sequence).

This chain joins TRBV15 and TRBJ2-4, with D possibly TRBD1 on 6 matching bases. Between the trimmed V and J ends, which lost 1 base and 5 bases, there was a span of 12 bases. The germline V gene has CDR1 LNHNV and CDR2 YYDKDF (reference sequence). The CDR3 runs 15 residues. DNA of the CDR3: TGTGCCACCAGCAGAGCAGGGGAAATCCAAAACATTCAGTACTTC. Protein: CATSRAGEIQNIQYF.

The chain couples TRBV6-1 to TRBJ1-1, with D perhaps matching TRBD1 (5 bases). CDR1 MNHNS and CDR2 SASEGT come from the germline V gene. The CDR3 extends over 13 amino acids. The V and J ends lost 2 bases and 1 base respectively, with 5 bases between them. For the CDR3, the DNA is TGTGCCAGCAGTGAAAGGGGGAACACTGAAGCTTTCTTT. Protein product: CASSERGNTEAFF.

The rearrangement joins TRBV4-1 to TRBJ2-1; TRBD2 matches 7 bases. The CDR3 sequence is 13 residues long. Germline V lookup: CDR1 MGHRA, CDR2 YSYEKL. Losses at the gene ends were 3 bases for V and 4 bases for J; bases not matched to a gene: 0. CDR3 DNA sequence: TGCGCCAGCAGCCAGCGGGAGTACAATGAGCAGTTCTTC. Amino acids: CASSQREYNEQFF.

Remarks on this clone: The junction differs from germline at one of its ends, possibly a read error. The V call is TRBV7-8, the J call TRBJ2-2; TRBD2 aligns across 10 bases. Germline V gene lookup returns CDR1 SGHVS and CDR2 FQNEAQ. The length of the CDR3 is 17 residues. This CDR3 is CASSLAILAGVTGEPFF. In DNA, the CDR3 is TGTGCCAGCAGCTTAGCAATCCTAGCGGGAGTTACCGGGGAGCCGTTTTTT.